Only one count was recorded for the clone carrying this T cell receptor beta chain. The V and J ends lost 5 bases and 2 bases, in that order; junction bases with no gene match: 6. The CDR3 is made up of 14 amino acids. Looked up from germline, CDR1 is LNHDA and CDR2 is SQIVND (reference sequence). The entry originates in a study of blood T cell repertoires in COVID-19. Study-wide background: The study drew acute and convalescent COVID-19 samples from the United States, Italy and Spain. T cells, B-cell-depleted T cells, or PBMCs provided the cDNA or gDNA that served as material.

Source study methods: Amplification of reference gene primers was used by the study to estimate nucleated cell counts. Profiling relied on immunoSEQ multiplex PCR, and the TCRdb table lists in-frame clones only, not all of them. V and J calls and clone size are as listed in that table; D and trimming were resolved from the DNA. The sample lists 150,000 to 180,000 clones, around 80% seen once, with about 0.58% in the top ten. The clonotype was recovered from a man aged 60 to 75 with acute or convalescent COVID-19. The chain joins TRBV19 to TRBJ2-7, with TRBD2 identical over 7 bases. The sequenced sample consisted of peripheral blood. The CDR3 DNA is TGTGCCAGTAGTCCTTGGGGGGGTGCCTACGAGCAGTACTTC. This codes for CASSPWGGAYEQYF.